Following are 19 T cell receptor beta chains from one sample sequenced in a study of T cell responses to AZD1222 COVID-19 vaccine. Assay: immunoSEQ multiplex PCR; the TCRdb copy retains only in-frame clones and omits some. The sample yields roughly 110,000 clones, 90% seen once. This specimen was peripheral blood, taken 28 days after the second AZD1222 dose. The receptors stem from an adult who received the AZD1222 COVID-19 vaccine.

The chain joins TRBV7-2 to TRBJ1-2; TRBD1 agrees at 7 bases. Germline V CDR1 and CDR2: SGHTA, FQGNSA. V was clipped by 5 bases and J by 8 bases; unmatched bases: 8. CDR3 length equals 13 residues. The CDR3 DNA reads TGTGCCAGCAGCCCAGGGGGGTCTTCCGGCTACACCTTC. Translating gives CASSPGGSSGYTF.

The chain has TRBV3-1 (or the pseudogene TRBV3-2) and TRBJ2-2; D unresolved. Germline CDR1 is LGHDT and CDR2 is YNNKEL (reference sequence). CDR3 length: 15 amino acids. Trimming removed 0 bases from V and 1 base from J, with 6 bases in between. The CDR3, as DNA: TGTGCCAGCAGCCAAGAAGTAGGGAACACCGGGGAGCTGTTTTTT. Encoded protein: CASSQEVGNTGELFF.

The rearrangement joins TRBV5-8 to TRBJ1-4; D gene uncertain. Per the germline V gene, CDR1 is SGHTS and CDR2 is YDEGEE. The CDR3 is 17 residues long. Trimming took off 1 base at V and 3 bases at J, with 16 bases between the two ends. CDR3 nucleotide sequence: TGTGCCAGCAGCTTGTCCCAGGTGGTGTGGGCTAATGAAAAACTGTTTTTT. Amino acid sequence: CASSLSQVVWANEKLFF.

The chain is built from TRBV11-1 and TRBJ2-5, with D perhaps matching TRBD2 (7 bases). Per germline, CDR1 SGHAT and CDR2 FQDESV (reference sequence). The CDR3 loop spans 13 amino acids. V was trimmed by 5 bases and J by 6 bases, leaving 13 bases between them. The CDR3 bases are TGTGCCAGCAGCCTAGGGGGGGGCAAGACCCAGTACTTC. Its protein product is CASSLGGGKTQYF. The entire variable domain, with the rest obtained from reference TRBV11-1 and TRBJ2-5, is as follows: EAEVAQSPRYKITEKSQAVAFWCDPISGHATLYWYRQILGQGPELLVQFQDESVVDDSQLPKDRFSAERLKGVDSTLKIQPAELGDSAMYLCASSLGGGKTQYFGPGTRLLVL.

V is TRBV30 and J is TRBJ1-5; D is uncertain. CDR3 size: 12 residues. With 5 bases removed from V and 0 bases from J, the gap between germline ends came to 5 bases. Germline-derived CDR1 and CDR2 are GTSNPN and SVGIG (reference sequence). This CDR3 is CAWGYSNQPQHF. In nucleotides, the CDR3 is TGTGCCTGGGGTTATAGCAATCAGCCCCAGCATTTT.

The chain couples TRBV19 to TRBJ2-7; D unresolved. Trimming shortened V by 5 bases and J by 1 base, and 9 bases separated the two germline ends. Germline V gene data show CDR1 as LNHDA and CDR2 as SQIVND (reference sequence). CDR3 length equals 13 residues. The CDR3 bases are TGTGCCAGTAGTGCGGACGGTTCCTACGAGCAGTACTTC. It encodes CASSADGSYEQYF.

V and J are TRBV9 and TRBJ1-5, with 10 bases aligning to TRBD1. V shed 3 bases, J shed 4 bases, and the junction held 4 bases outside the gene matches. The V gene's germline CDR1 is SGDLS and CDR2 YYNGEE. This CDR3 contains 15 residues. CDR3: CASSAGTGVNQPQHF. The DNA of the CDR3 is TGTGCCAGCAGCGCCGGGACAGGGGTAAATCAGCCCCAGCATTTT.

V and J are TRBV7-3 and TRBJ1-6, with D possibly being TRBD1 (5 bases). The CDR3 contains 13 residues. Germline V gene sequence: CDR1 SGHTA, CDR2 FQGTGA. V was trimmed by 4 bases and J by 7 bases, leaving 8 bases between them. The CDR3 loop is CASSWRGNSPLHF. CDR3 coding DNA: TGTGCCAGCAGCTGGCGGGGGAATTCACCCCTCCACTTT.

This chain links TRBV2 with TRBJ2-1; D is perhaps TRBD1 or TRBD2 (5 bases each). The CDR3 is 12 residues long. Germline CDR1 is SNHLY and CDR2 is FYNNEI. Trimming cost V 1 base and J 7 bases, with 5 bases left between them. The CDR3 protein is CASSEGGNEQFF. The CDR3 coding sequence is TGTGCCAGCAGTGAAGGGGGGAATGAGCAGTTCTTC.

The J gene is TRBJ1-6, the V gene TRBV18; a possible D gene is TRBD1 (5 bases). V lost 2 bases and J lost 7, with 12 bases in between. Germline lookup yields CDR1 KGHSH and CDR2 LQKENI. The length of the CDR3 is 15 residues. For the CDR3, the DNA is TGTGCCAGCTCACCAGATATGACAGAGAATTCACCCCTCCACTTT. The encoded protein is CASSPDMTENSPLHF.

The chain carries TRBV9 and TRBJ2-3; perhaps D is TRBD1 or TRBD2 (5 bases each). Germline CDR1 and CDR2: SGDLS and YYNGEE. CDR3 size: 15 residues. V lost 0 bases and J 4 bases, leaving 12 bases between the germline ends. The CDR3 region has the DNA TGTGCCAGCAGCGTAGGGGGGTGGAGTCCAGATACGCAGTATTTT. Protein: CASSVGGWSPDTQYF.

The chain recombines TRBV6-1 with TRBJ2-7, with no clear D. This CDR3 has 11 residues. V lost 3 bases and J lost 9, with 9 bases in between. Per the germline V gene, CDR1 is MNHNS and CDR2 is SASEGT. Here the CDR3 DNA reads TGTGCCAGCAGTGACGAGGTCGGGCAGTACTTC. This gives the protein CASSDEVGQYF.

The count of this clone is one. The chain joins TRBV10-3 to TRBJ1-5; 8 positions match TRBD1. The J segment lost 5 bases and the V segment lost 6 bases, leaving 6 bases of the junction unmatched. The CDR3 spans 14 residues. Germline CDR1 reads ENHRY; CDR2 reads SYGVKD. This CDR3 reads CAIRTSTGDQPQHF. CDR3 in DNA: TGTGCCATCAGGACCTCGACAGGGGATCAGCCCCAGCATTTT.

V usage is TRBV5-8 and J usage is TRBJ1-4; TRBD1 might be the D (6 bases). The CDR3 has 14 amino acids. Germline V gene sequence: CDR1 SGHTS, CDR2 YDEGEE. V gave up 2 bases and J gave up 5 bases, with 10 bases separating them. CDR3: CASSFRDNNEKLFF. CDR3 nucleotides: TGTGCCAGCAGCTTCCGGGACAACAATGAAAAACTGTTTTTT.

The CDR3 nucleotides are TGCGCCAGCAGGGATCGTCCTAATGAAAAACTGTTTTTT. Its protein product is CASRDRPNEKLFF. This chain joins TRBV10-2 and TRBJ1-4, with D hard to call. The V gene's germline CDR1 is WSHSY and CDR2 SAAADI. This CDR3 spans 13 amino acids. Trimming pared 6 bases from V and 3 bases from J, leaving 8 bases between.

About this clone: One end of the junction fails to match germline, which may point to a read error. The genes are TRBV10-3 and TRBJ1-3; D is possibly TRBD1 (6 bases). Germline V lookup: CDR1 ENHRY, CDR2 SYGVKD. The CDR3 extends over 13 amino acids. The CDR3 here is CAISLGGEGSRDF. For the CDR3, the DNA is TGTGCCATCAGCCTCGGGGGCGAAGGATCCAGGGATTTT.

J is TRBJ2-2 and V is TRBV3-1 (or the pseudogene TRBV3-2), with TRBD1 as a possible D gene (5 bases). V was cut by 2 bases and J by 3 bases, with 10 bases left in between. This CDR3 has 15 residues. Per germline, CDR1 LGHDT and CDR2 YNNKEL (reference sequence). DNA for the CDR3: TGTGCCAGCAGCCAATTGCAGGGTTACACCGGGGAGCTGTTTTTT. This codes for CASSQLQGYTGELFF.

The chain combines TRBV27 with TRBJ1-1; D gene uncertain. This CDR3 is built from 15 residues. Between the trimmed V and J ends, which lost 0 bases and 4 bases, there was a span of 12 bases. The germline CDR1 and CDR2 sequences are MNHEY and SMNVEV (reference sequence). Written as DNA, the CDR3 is TGTGCCAGCAGTTTATCAGCGGGGTTCGGCACTGAAGCTTTCTTT. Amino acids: CASSLSAGFGTEAFF.

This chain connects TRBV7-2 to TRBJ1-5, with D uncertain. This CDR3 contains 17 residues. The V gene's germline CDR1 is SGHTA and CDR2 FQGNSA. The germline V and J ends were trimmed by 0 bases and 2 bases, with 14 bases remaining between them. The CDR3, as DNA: TGTGCCAGCAGCTTAGCTGCGAGCCCCCGAGGCAATCAGCCCCAGCATTTT. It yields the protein CASSLAASPRGNQPQHF.